Below, 25 T cell receptor beta chains from the same sample are listed, as sequenced in a study of blood T cells in healthy people across ages. The second PCR ran roughly 7 to 12 cycles with a sample-barcoded 5' primer and J-beta primers. TCRdb processed the 5' RACE reads anew with MiXCR; each CDR3 protein has one entry. The table has 450,000 to 700,000 distinct CDR3 sequences, 27% seen once. Sequencing was done on a sample of blood. The receptors stem from a woman aged 70-85 years in good health.

CDR3 residues: CASTSRRRMNTEAFF. CDR3 sequence (DNA): TGTGCCAGCACTTCAAGACGGAGAATGAACACTGAAGCTTTCTTT. V usage is TRBV12-3 or TRBV12-4 and J usage is TRBJ1-1; no reliable D call. The CDR3 is made up of 15 amino acids. Between the trimmed V and J ends, which lost 7 bases and 0 bases, there was a span of 15 bases.

The rearrangement uses TRBV3-1 and TRBJ2-4; the D is unclear. Trimming pared 6 bases from V and 3 bases from J, leaving 9 bases between. Germline-derived CDR1 and CDR2 are LGHDT and YNNKEL (reference sequence). The CDR3 is 13 amino acids. CDR3: CASRDFDKNIQYF. The DNA of the CDR3 is TGTGCCAGCAGGGATTTTGACAAAAACATTCAGTACTTC.

This clonotype has at least ten counts. The chain combines TRBV5-1 with TRBJ2-2; no clear D gene. Germline V gene sequence: CDR1 SGHRS, CDR2 YFSETQ. The length of the CDR3 is 15 residues. V was clipped by 1 base and J by 3 bases, with 10 bases between them. The CDR3 region is CASSLPQGDTGELFF. CDR3 coding DNA: TGCGCCAGCAGCTTGCCACAAGGAGACACCGGGGAGCTGTTTTTT.

This CDR3 reads CSVEGGANEKLFF. CDR3 DNA: TGCAGCGTTGAAGGTGGAGCCAATGAAAAACTGTTTTTT. V is TRBV29-1 and J is TRBJ1-4; D not certain. This CDR3 has 13 amino acids. Trimming took 1 base from V and 5 from J, leaving 8 bases between them. Per the germline V gene, CDR1 is SQVTM and CDR2 is ANQGSEA. Using reference TRBV29-1 and TRBJ1-4 for the parts outside the CDR3, the full variable domain is SAVISQKPSRDICQRGTSLTIQCQVDSQVTMMFWYRQQPGQSLTLIATANQGSEATYESGFVIDKFPISRPNLTFSTLTVSNMSPEDSSIYLCSVEGGANEKLFFGSGTQLSVL.

This clonotype was picked up a small number of times. This chain connects TRBV9 to TRBJ1-5, with TRBD1 matching over 9 bases. Germline assignment: CDR1 SGDLS and CDR2 YYNGEE. This CDR3 is built from 15 residues. Trimming cost V 2 bases and J 6 bases; bases outside gene matches: 6. The CDR3 region is CASSVSGTGSQPQHF. CDR3 nucleotides: TGTGCCAGCAGCGTCTCCGGGACAGGGAGTCAGCCCCAGCATTTT.

This clonotype was recorded many times. This chain links TRBV9 with TRBJ2-5; TRBD2 is a possible D gene (7 bases). V lost 5 bases, J lost 0 bases, and 14 bases lay in between. Germline CDR1 and CDR2: SGDLS and YYNGEE. This CDR3 comprises 15 residues. The CDR3 reads CASSRGGGYQETQYF. The CDR3 nucleotides read TGTGCCAGCAGTAGGGGGGGTGGGTACCAAGAGACCCAGTACTTC.

This clonotype was seen more than once but under ten times. J is TRBJ2-1 and V is TRBV20-1; TRBD1 agrees at 7 bases. Trimming took 6 bases from V and 7 from J; bases not matched to a gene: 6. The CDR3 loop spans 12 amino acids. The germline gives CDR1 DFQATT, CDR2 SNEGSKA (reference sequence). The CDR3 DNA reads TGCAGTGCCAGGGCCAGGGGGAATGAGCAGTTCTTC. Its protein product is CSARARGNEQFF.

A few counts support this clonotype. The rearrangement uses TRBV30 and TRBJ2-7; D unresolved. Trimming removed 3 bases at V and 0 bases at J, with 9 bases between. This CDR3 spans 13 amino acids. Germline V gives CDR1 GTSNPN, CDR2 SVGIG (reference sequence). CDR3 protein: CAWRRGVSYEQYF. The CDR3 DNA is TGTGCCTGGAGACGAGGAGTCTCCTACGAGCAGTACTTC.

This clonotype was counted only a few times. This chain uses TRBV15 with TRBJ2-2, with 9 bases lining up with TRBD1. Unmatched junction bases numbered 2, after V lost 2 bases and J lost 4 bases. Germline-derived CDR1 and CDR2 are LNHNV and YYDKDF (reference sequence). CDR3 length equals 15 residues. DNA for the CDR3: TGTGCCACCAGCAGACGGACAGGGGCCACCGGGGAGCTGTTTTTT. Amino acids: CATSRRTGATGELFF.

A few counts support this clonotype. The chain joins TRBV5-1 to TRBJ2-7; D might be TRBD1 or TRBD2, each matching 5 bases. Germline assignment: CDR1 SGHRS and CDR2 YFSETQ. V was cut by 0 bases and J by 10 bases, with 14 bases left in between. The CDR3 extends over 13 amino acids. The DNA of the CDR3 is TGCGCCAGCAGCTTGGATGGGGGTGGCGAACAGTACTTC. Translating it yields CASSLDGGGEQYF.

This clonotype was observed a few times. V gene TRBV20-1 combines with J gene TRBJ2-1, with no clear D. The end of the DNA aligns better with TRBJ2-5, so the J call may be wrong. The CDR3 is 14 amino acids. Germline CDR1 reads DFQATT; CDR2 reads SNEGSKA (reference sequence). The CDR3 DNA reads as TGCAGTGCTAGAGAAGTGCGGCCGCAAGAGACCCAGTACTTC. It specifies CSAREVRPQETQYF.

V is TRBV5-1 and J is TRBJ2-7, with D unclear. In germline, CDR1 is SGHRS, CDR2 YFSETQ. The CDR3 covers 14 residues. V shed 0 bases and J shed 5 bases, with 12 bases lying between them. CDR3 loop: CASSLVGLKDEQYF. CDR3 coding DNA: TGCGCCAGCAGCTTGGTCGGGCTAAAGGACGAGCAGTACTTC.

The table lists this clonotype with a few counts. The chain carries TRBV5-1 and TRBJ2-2; 8 nucleotides agree with TRBD2. This CDR3 is built from 17 residues. Losses at the gene ends were 0 bases for V and 8 bases for J; bases not matched to a gene: 12. Germline CDR1 is SGHRS and CDR2 is YFSETQ. CDR3 sequence reads: CASSLEAGARRRGELFF. For the CDR3, the DNA is TGCGCCAGCAGCTTGGAAGCGGGGGCCCGTCGGAGGGGGGAGCTGTTTTTT.

In its sample, this clonotype was seen once. The chain recombines TRBV20-1 with TRBJ2-1, with D maybe TRBD2 (6 bases). Per the germline V gene, CDR1 is DFQATT and CDR2 is SNEGSKA (reference sequence). Trimming stripped 0 bases from V and 9 bases from J, with 15 bases between. The CDR3 sequence is 14 residues long. The CDR3 protein is CSAREGASEVEQFF. CDR3 DNA: TGCAGTGCTAGAGAAGGGGCTAGCGAAGTTGAGCAGTTCTTC.

This clonotype was counted a few times. The chain couples TRBV2 to TRBJ1-4; D gene ambiguous. The V end was cut by 7 bases, the J end by 5 bases, with 8 bases between. The CDR3 has 12 amino acids. Germline assignment: CDR1 SNHLY and CDR2 FYNNEI. The CDR3 reads CASNYGNEKLFF. CDR3 DNA: TGTGCCAGCAATTACGGCAATGAAAAACTGTTTTTT.

This clonotype turned up a few times. The chain carries TRBV4-2 and TRBJ1-2; 7 nucleotides agree with TRBD1. Trimming at V came to 0 bases and at J to 6 bases, leaving 10 bases not matched to a gene. CDR3 length equals 16 residues. Germline V gene lookup returns CDR1 LGHNA and CDR2 YNFKEQ. For the CDR3, the DNA is TGTGCCAGCAGCCAAGATCCGAGGGGGCGCAGTGATGGCTACACCTTC. This translates into CASSQDPRGRSDGYTF.

The chain couples TRBV29-1 to TRBJ1-2, with TRBD1 identical over 9 bases. The J segment lost 0 bases and the V segment lost 4 bases, leaving 21 bases of the junction unmatched. Germline CDR1 and CDR2: SQVTM and ANQGSEA. The CDR3 runs 20 residues. Here the CDR3 DNA reads TGCAGCGTTGCGGGGGGAGACAGGGGGGATCCTACAGCCACTAACTATGGCTACACCTTC. This gives the protein CSVAGGDRGDPTATNYGYTF.

The DNA for the CDR3 is TGTGCCACCAGAGATGGGCCGAACACTGAAGCTTTCTTT. Protein: CATRDGPNTEAFF. The chain recombines TRBV15 with TRBJ1-1; D unclear. The V and J ends lost 6 bases and 1 base respectively, with 9 bases between them. The CDR3 has 13 residues. Germline V gene sequence: CDR1 LNHNV, CDR2 YYDKDF (reference sequence).

This chain joins TRBV5-1 and TRBJ2-5; maybe TRBD2 (6 bases). Germline CDR1 and CDR2: SGHRS and YFSETQ. This CDR3 spans 16 amino acids. V lost 3 bases and J 4 bases, leaving 19 bases between the germline ends. Here the CDR3 reads CASSWGDSFAGETQYF. Here the CDR3 DNA reads TGCGCCAGCAGCTGGGGGGACTCCTTTGCTGGAGAGACCCAGTACTTC.

With respect to this clonotype: Mismatch with germline at one junction end may stem from a read error. V gene TRBV10-3 combines with J gene TRBJ2-5; D possibly corresponds to TRBD2 (5 bases). The J call could be wrong; TRBJ2-1 is a better fit for the DNA end. Germline lookup yields CDR1 ENHRY and CDR2 SYGVKD. The length of the CDR3 is 12 residues. The CDR3 spells CATSEGKNEQFF. For the CDR3, the DNA is TGTGCCACCAGTGAGGGCAAGAATGAGCAGTTCTTC.

The rearrangement joins TRBV15 to TRBJ2-7; unclear D gene. The V end was cut by 0 bases, the J end by 1 base, with 13 bases between. The germline CDR1 and CDR2 sequences are LNHNV and YYDKDF (reference sequence). This CDR3 has 16 amino acids. The CDR3: CATSREALSLSYEQYF. CDR3 DNA: TGTGCCACCAGCAGAGAGGCCCTCTCCCTTTCCTACGAGCAGTACTTC.

CDR3 amino acids: CSVEGQGLYEQYF. In nucleotides, the CDR3 is TGCAGCGTTGAGGGACAGGGATTGTACGAGCAGTACTTC. The chain couples TRBV29-1 to TRBJ2-7, with 9 bases that match TRBD1. This CDR3 spans 13 amino acids. The germline V gene encodes CDR1 SQVTM and CDR2 ANQGSEA. V lost 3 bases and J lost 4; bases outside the gene matches: 4.

This clonotype turned up a few times. V is TRBV11-2 and J is TRBJ2-6; 9 positions agree with TRBD1. The CDR3 is 18 residues long. The germline V gene has CDR1 SGHAT and CDR2 FQNNGV. Unmatched junction bases numbered 8, after V lost 5 bases and J lost 0 bases. CDR3 nucleotides: TGTGCCAGCAGCGGCCGACAGGGGGGTATCTCTGGGGCCAACGTCCTGACTTTC. Protein product: CASSGRQGGISGANVLTF.

This clonotype was seen more than once but under ten times. The chain couples TRBV11-3 to TRBJ2-2; TRBD2 agrees at 16 bases. V shed 5 bases, J shed 6 bases, and the junction held 9 bases outside the gene matches. CDR1 is SGHNT and CDR2 is YENEEA in the germline V gene. The CDR3 is made up of 18 amino acids. The CDR3 is CASSLTTGLAGGPGELFF. Written as DNA, the CDR3 is TGTGCCAGCAGCCTAACGACGGGACTAGCGGGGGGGCCCGGGGAGCTGTTTTTT.

Only a few counts were recorded for this clonotype. This CDR3 reads CATSASGHTQYF. The CDR3 nucleotides are TGTGCCACCAGTGCATCGGGACATACGCAGTATTTT. The chain combines TRBV24-1 with TRBJ2-3, with D perhaps being TRBD1 or TRBD2 (5 bases each). CDR3 length: 12 residues. The germline V and J ends were trimmed by 5 bases and 7 bases, with 9 bases remaining between them. Germline CDR1 and CDR2: KGHDR and SFDVKD.